One sample yielded the 7 T cell receptor beta chains listed below, sequenced in a study of identical twins (TCRdb year 2016). Library prep was done by 5' RACE. Instrument used: Illumina HiSeq 2000. TCRdb reprocessing: public reads trimmed at Q25 with fastp, clones called with MiXCR, in-frame beta chains kept. CDR3 protein duplicates are merged, each entry listing the most common genes and DNA. This sample holds 690,000 or so distinct CDR3 sequences; 8% to 9% were observed only once. Approximately 0.89% of the sample comes from the top ten. These data were also filed under a second study, of yellow fever vaccine responses in identical twins.

Sequencing input: PBMCs. The source is a young woman in good health.

The chain couples TRBV5-1 to TRBJ2-7; weak D call: TRBD1 (7 bases). CDR1 is SGHRS, CDR2 YFSETQ, per germline. CDR3 length equals 14 residues. V was shortened by 6 bases and J by 2 bases, with 15 bases between the two germline ends. The CDR3 reads CASTFPGGTYEQYF. The DNA for the CDR3 is TGCGCCAGCACCTTTCCAGGGGGGACCTACGAGCAGTACTTC.

A few counts support this clonotype. The chain is built from TRBV10-3 and TRBJ2-1, with D possibly being TRBD1 (6 bases). CDR3 length: 15 amino acids. Deletions cut 6 bases from V and 2 bases from J, with 14 bases between. Germline V gene data show CDR1 as ENHRY and CDR2 as SYGVKD. This CDR3 is CAISPQQGTYNEQFF. The CDR3 region has the DNA TGTGCCATCAGCCCTCAACAGGGCACCTACAATGAGCAGTTCTTC.

This clonotype came up many times. The rearrangement uses TRBV29-1 and TRBJ2-1; D remains unclear. CDR3 length: 15 residues. Germline V gives CDR1 SQVTM, CDR2 ANQGSEA. V lost 3 bases and J lost 4, with 16 bases in between. The CDR3 DNA sequence: TGCAGCGTTGATTTTGGGGAAGCCGAATACAATGAGCAGTTCTTC. Protein product: CSVDFGEAEYNEQFF.

Many counts were recorded for this clonotype. J is TRBJ2-3 and V is TRBV7-2, with TRBD2 matching over 15 bases. The CDR3 has 16 residues. J was trimmed by 4 bases and V by 5 bases; bases with no gene match: 4. Per germline, CDR1 SGHTA and CDR2 FQGNSA. The CDR3 coding sequence is TGTGCCAGCAGCATATGGACTAGCGGGAGGGCAGATACGCAGTATTTT. It specifies CASSIWTSGRADTQYF.

The chain couples TRBV7-9 to TRBJ2-1; D uncertain. There are 13 residues in the CDR3. CDR1 is SEHNR, CDR2 FQNEAQ, per germline (reference sequence). Trimming removed 7 bases at V and 2 bases at J, with 9 bases between. The CDR3 nucleotides are TGTGCCAGCACGCGCGACCCCTACAATGAGCAGTTCTTC. It translates to CASTRDPYNEQFF.

This clonotype was recorded at least ten times. The chain combines TRBV29-1 with TRBJ1-1; 7 bases map to TRBD1. Germline loops: CDR1 SQVTM, CDR2 ANQGSEA. The CDR3 spans 14 residues. J gave up 2 bases and V 8 bases, and 11 bases lay outside the gene matches. Here the CDR3 reads CSWVRDSFNTEAFF. The DNA of the CDR3 is TGCAGCTGGGTCAGGGACAGCTTTAACACTGAAGCTTTCTTT.

This clonotype was counted a few times. The CDR3 is CSARKGQGGTGELFF. The CDR3, as DNA: TGCAGTGCTAGAAAGGGACAGGGAGGGACCGGGGAGCTGTTTTTT. The V and J genes are TRBV20-1 and TRBJ2-2, with 9 positions matching TRBD1. V lost 2 bases, J lost 5 bases, and 6 bases stayed unmatched. This CDR3 contains 15 residues. Germline CDR1 is DFQATT and CDR2 is SNEGSKA (reference sequence).